Listed here are 2 T cell receptor beta chains from one sample, sequenced in a study of PD-L1 blockade in urothelial cancer. The repertoire was sequenced with immunoSEQ multiplex PCR; TCRdb's copy has only in-frame clones and lacks some. The repertoire holds 35,000 to 45,000 clones, with roughly nine tenths as singletons. Regarding time point: pretreatment peripheral blood. The source was PBMCs, collected around atezolizumab (anti-PD-L1) treatment. These TCRs come from a woman aged 55-70 years with urothelial cancer.

Only one count was recorded for this clone. V is TRBV6-5 and J is TRBJ1-3, with D uncertain. Deletions cut 6 bases from V and 4 bases from J, with 7 bases between. CDR3 length: 12 residues. Germline lookup yields CDR1 MNHEY and CDR2 SVGAGI. The CDR3 nucleotides read TGTGCCAGCAGGGCCCCGGGAAACACCATATATTTT. This encodes CASRAPGNTIYF.

The chain couples TRBV7-8 to TRBJ2-5; maybe TRBD1 (7 bases). CDR1 and CDR2 (germline): SGHVS, FQNEAQ. Between the trimmed V and J ends, which lost 5 bases and 1 base, there was a span of 17 bases. The CDR3 sequence is 16 residues long. In DNA, the CDR3 is TGTGCCAGCAGCGCAATACAGGGGACTTTCCAAGAGACCCAGTACTTC. Encoded protein: CASSAIQGTFQETQYF.